This T cell receptor (beta chain) originates from a study of T-cell reconstitution after alpha-beta-depleted transplantation in children. V lost 2 bases and J lost 4; bases outside the gene matches: 8. CDR3 length: 17 residues. Researchers prepared the TCRbeta library using unique molecular identifiers, the study reports. TCRdb re-derived calls from the PCR reads in MiXCR, one entry per CDR3 protein. Of 250,000 to 300,000 distinct CDR3 sequences detected, 9.9% appear once; the ten largest clones hold about 9.5%. The TCR sequence derives from a human donor who donated a stem cell graft to a child with SCID. J is TRBJ2-3 and V is TRBV12-3 or TRBV12-4, with 11 bases that match TRBD2. The sample was PBMCs from the stem cell graft donor, taken from the stem cell graft. The CDR3 region is CASSLSPGTSGSDTQYF. The CDR3 DNA is TGTGCCAGCAGTTTATCCCCCGGGACTAGCGGATCAGATACGCAGTATTTT.